This T cell receptor beta chain is drawn from a study of CD8 T cells in Susac syndrome. From germline, CDR1 is MDHEN and CDR2 SYDVKM. Trimming took 6 bases from V and 2 from J; bases not matched to a gene: 7. This CDR3 comprises 15 residues. This clonotype has only one observation. An amount of RNA that ranged from roughly 0.45 to 1 ug was reverse transcribed with random hexamers. TCRdb re-called the immunoSEQ multiplex PCR reads through MiXCR, storing one row per CDR3 protein. The sample includes a few hundred thousand distinct CDR3 sequences, 85% seen only once; the top ten take approximately 0.2%. The source of this sequence is a human donor with multiple sclerosis. The material sequenced was CD8+ T cells from PBMCs. The chain carries TRBV28 and TRBJ2-7; 10 nucleotides match TRBD2. The CDR3 DNA sequence: TGTGCCAGCAGAATAGCGGGAGGCACGGCCTACGAGCAGTACTTC. This sequence encodes CASRIAGGTAYEQYF.